A selection of T cell receptor beta chains follows, all from one sample in a study of OX40 agonist ivuxolimab in advanced cancers. The assay was immunoSEQ multiplex PCR, and TCRdb's table has in-frame clones only and misses some. The profile shows about 45,000 clones, 70% to 90% of them singletons. Sequencing was performed on CD4+ or CD8+ T cells sorted from blood, taken in a trial of the OX40 agonist ivuxolimab. The receptors derive from an adult with an advanced solid tumor such as melanoma, head and neck, liver or kidney cancer. The CDR3 runs from the conserved cysteine through the conserved F or W. A D gene is named only where the DNA matches it firmly. Size values are once, few and many counts, or a class for expanded clones, and some rows have none.

j_gene	d_gene	abundance	v_gene	CDR3aa	CDR3nt
TRBJ2-3	.	.	TRBV7-3	CASGHGASTDTQYF	TGTGCCAGCGGTCACGGCGCTAGCACAGATACGCAGTATTTT
TRBJ1-5	.	.	TRBV10-3	CAISSQAGNQPQHF	TGTGCCATCAGTAGCCAGGCGGGCAATCAGCCCCAGCATTTT
TRBJ2-3	.	.	TRBV5-1	CASSLGPDEATQYF	TGCGCCAGCAGCTTGGGCCCGGACGAAGCTACGCAGTATTTT
TRBJ1-2	TRBD1	once	TRBV15	CATSRGNRDRHYGYTF	TGTGCCACCAGCAGAGGAAATAGGGACAGGCACTATGGCTACACCTTC
TRBJ2-5	.	once	TRBV27	CASSFLTGSRGTQYF	TGTGCCAGCAGCTTTCTTACGGGTTCCAGGGGGACCCAGTACTTC
TRBJ1-1	.	.	TRBV7-6	CASSLDMNTEAFF	TGTGCCAGCAGCTTAGACATGAACACTGAAGCTTTCTTT
TRBJ2-2	.	.	TRBV14	CASSRHHLNTGELFF	TGTGCCAGCAGCCGTCATCACTTGAACACCGGGGAGCTGTTTTTT
TRBJ2-5	TRBD2	.	TRBV5-6	CASSPTWLAGGQETQYF	TGTGCCAGCAGCCCCACTTGGCTAGCGGGAGGACAAGAGACCCAGTACTTC
TRBJ1-5	.	.	TRBV28	CASSSLAGMGNQPQHF	TGTGCCAGCAGCTCCCTAGCCGGGATGGGCAATCAGCCCCAGCATTTT
TRBJ2-1	.	.	TRBV30	CAWARSMVWTVIDEQFF	TGTGCCTGGGCCCGCAGTATGGTCTGGACAGTGATCGATGAGCAGTTCTTC
TRBJ2-6	.	.	TRBV12-1	CASSFAYGGVVSGANVLTF	TGTGCCAGCAGCTTTGCATACGGGGGCGTAGTGTCTGGGGCCAACGTCCTGACTTTC
TRBJ1-2	.	.	TRBV5-1	CASSPGGVEYGYTF	TGCGCCAGCAGCCCCGGGGGGGTCGAATATGGCTACACCTTC
TRBJ1-1	.	.	TRBV2	CASSTGRNTEAFF	TGTGCCAGCAGCACCGGACGGAACACTGAAGCTTTCTTT
TRBJ2-6	.	few	TRBV28	CASSPNTSGANVLTF	TGTGCCAGCAGCCCTAACACCTCTGGGGCCAACGTCCTGACTTTC
TRBJ2-2	.	.	TRBV9	CASSSPLGGSNTGELFF	TGTGCCAGCAGCTCTCCCCTGGGCGGGTCGAACACCGGGGAGCTGTTTTTT
TRBJ2-7	.	.	TRBV5-8	CASSLAPWRSSYEQYF	TGTGCCAGCAGCTTGGCCCCATGGCGGAGCTCCTACGAGCAGTACTTC
TRBJ1-5	.	.	TRBV28	CATVTSNQPQHF	TGTGCCACCGTCACTAGCAATCAGCCCCAGCATTTT
TRBJ2-2	.	.	TRBV11-3	CASSSHSGNTGELFF	TGTGCCAGCAGCTCCCACTCAGGGAACACCGGGGAGCTGTTTTTT
TRBJ1-2	.	.	TRBV18	CASSQGTYGYTF	TGTGCCAGCTCACAGGGGACCTATGGCTACACCTTC
TRBJ2-1	TRBD2	.	TRBV14	CASSLLARDYNEQFF	TGTGCCAGCAGCCTACTAGCGCGGGATTACAATGAGCAGTTCTTC
TRBJ1-1	TRBD1	.	TRBV6-1	CASYKTGGGTEAFF	TGTGCCAGCTATAAGACAGGGGGTGGGACTGAAGCTTTCTTT
TRBJ2-4	.	once	TRBV5-1	CASSLGLGDIQYF	TGCGCCAGCAGCTTGGGCCTCGGGGACATTCAGTACTTC
TRBJ2-7	.	.	TRBV5-8	CASSRRQGGPYEQYF	TGTGCCAGCAGCAGGAGACAGGGAGGTCCCTACGAGCAGTACTTC
TRBJ2-3	.	.	TRBV4-2	CASSPSGGIGRGDTDTQYF	TGTGCCAGCAGCCCCTCAGGGGGTATAGGGCGGGGCGACACAGATACGCAGTATTTT
TRBJ1-5	.	few	TRBV2	CASRSSNQPQHF	TGTGCCAGCCGGTCTAGCAATCAGCCCCAGCATTTT
TRBJ2-2	.	.	TRBV5-5	CASSLGQGIGTGELFF	TGTGCCAGCAGCTTGGGGCAGGGGATAGGTACCGGGGAGCTGTTTTTT
TRBJ2-1	.	.	TRBV10-3	CASAEPSYNEQFF	TGTGCCAGTGCGGAGCCCTCCTACAATGAGCAGTTCTTC
TRBJ2-2	TRBD1	.	TRBV5-1	CASSPQGAGELFF	TGCGCCAGCAGCCCACAGGGGGCCGGGGAGCTGTTTTTT